These 13 T cell receptor beta chains share one sample of origin, sequenced in a study of OX40 agonist ivuxolimab in advanced cancers. Method: immunoSEQ multiplex PCR; TCRdb's copy keeps in-frame clones and lacks some. Of some 60,000 clones listed, 86% are singletons. Sequences were derived from CD4+ or CD8+ T cells sorted from blood, sampled in a trial of the OX40 agonist ivuxolimab. The receptors derive from an adult with an advanced solid tumor such as melanoma, head and neck, liver or kidney cancer.

V and J are TRBV4-3 and TRBJ2-2, with 11 bases that match TRBD2. The CDR3 loop spans 18 amino acids. V lost 0 bases and J lost 2; bases outside the gene matches: 5. CDR1 and CDR2 (germline): LGHNA, YSLEER. The CDR3 DNA reads as TGCGCCAGCAGCCAAGATCTGACTAGCGGGGTAAACACCGGGGAGCTGTTTTTT. Translating it yields CASSQDLTSGVNTGELFF.

This clone appeared once. The J gene is TRBJ1-6, the V gene TRBV30; tentative D call: TRBD1 (6 bases). The V gene's germline CDR1 is GTSNPN and CDR2 SVGIG (reference sequence). This CDR3 comprises 14 residues. The V end was cut by 7 bases, the J end by 4 bases, with 14 bases between. The DNA for the CDR3 is TGTGCCTCTCTGGAGGGGGGTTATAATTCACCCCTCCACTTT. Amino acid sequence: CASLEGGYNSPLHF.

The chain recombines TRBV7-2 with TRBJ2-2, with a possible D match to TRBD1 (6 bases). Looked up from germline, CDR1 is SGHTA and CDR2 is FQGNSA. The CDR3 loop spans 15 amino acids. The V end was cut by 4 bases, the J end by 7 bases, with 16 bases between. CDR3 sequence (DNA): TGTGCCAGCAGCTCCACCCCCAGGGGCAGCGGGGAGCTGTTTTTT. Protein product: CASSSTPRGSGELFF. The whole variable domain, remainder taken from reference TRBV7-2 and TRBJ2-2, is GAGVSQSPSNKVTEKGKDVELRCDPISGHTALYWYRQSLGQGLEFLIYFQGNSAPDKSGLPSDRFSAERTGGSVSTLTIQRTQQEDSAVYLCASSSTPRGSGELFFGEGSRLTVL.

The chain employs TRBV5-1 and TRBJ2-2; TRBD1 aligns across 9 bases. After removal of 2 bases from V and 2 bases from J, the junction contained 4 bases not matched to a gene. The CDR3 runs to 16 residues. CDR1 and CDR2 (germline): SGHRS, YFSETQ. CDR3 coding DNA: TGCGCCAGCAGCTTACAGGGGGCTGGCAACACCGGGGAGCTGTTTTTT. This translates into CASSLQGAGNTGELFF.

Only one count was recorded for this clone. This chain joins TRBV7-2 and TRBJ1-1; 9 bases fit TRBD1. The length of the CDR3 is 14 residues. V lost 5 bases to trimming and J lost 7 bases; unmatched junction nucleotides: 8. The germline CDR1 and CDR2 sequences are SGHTA and FQGNSA. CDR3 in DNA: TGTGCCAGCAGCGGTAACAGGGGGCAGGATGAAGCTTTCTTT. The encoded protein is CASSGNRGQDEAFF.

The chain uses TRBV11-2 and TRBJ2-6; either TRBD1 or TRBD2 may supply D (6 bases each). The germline V gene encodes CDR1 SGHAT and CDR2 FQNNGV. Trimming took 5 bases from V and 0 from J, leaving 20 bases between them. There are 19 residues in the CDR3. The CDR3 coding sequence is TGTGCCAGCAGCCCTTATGGGGGGACATCAAGCTCTGGGGCCAACGTCCTGACTTTC. This gives the protein CASSPYGGTSSSGANVLTF.

The rearrangement joins TRBV11-3 to TRBJ2-7, with D unresolved. This CDR3 region has 14 residues. V was clipped by 0 bases and J by 0 bases, with 6 bases between them. CDR1 and CDR2 from the germline V gene are SGHNT and YENEEA. DNA for the CDR3: TGTGCCAGCAGCTTAGAGTCTAGCTCCTACGAGCAGTACTTC. Translation: CASSLESSSYEQYF. Using reference TRBV11-3 and TRBJ2-7 for the parts outside the CDR3, the full variable domain is EAGVVQSPRYKIIEKKQPVAFWCNPISGHNTLYWYLQNLGQGPELLIRYENEEAVDDSQLPKDRFSAERLKGVDSTLKIQPAELGDSAVYLCASSLESSSYEQYFGPGTRLTVT.

This clone appeared once. This chain joins TRBV30 and TRBJ1-4, with TRBD1 matching 10 bases. The germline CDR1 and CDR2 sequences are GTSNPN and SVGIG (reference sequence). CDR3 length: 19 residues. The trim removed 1 base at V and 6 bases at J, leaving 17 bases unmatched. The CDR3 region is CAWSERAGTGAVGDEKLFF. CDR3 DNA sequence: TGTGCCTGGAGTGAGAGGGCGGGGACAGGGGCCGTGGGGGATGAAAAACTGTTTTTT. Drawing the rest from reference TRBV30 and TRBJ1-4, the complete variable domain is SQTIHQWPATLVQPVGSPLSLECTVEGTSNPNLYWYRQAAGRGLQLLFYSVGIGQISSEVPQNLSASRPQDRQFILSSKKLLLSDSGFYLCAWSERAGTGAVGDEKLFFGSGTQLSVL.

This chain links TRBV7-8 with TRBJ2-5; 11 nucleotides align to TRBD2. V gave up 0 bases and J gave up 5 bases; unmatched junction bases: 11. Per the germline V gene, CDR1 is SGHVS and CDR2 is FQNEAQ. The CDR3 covers 18 residues. In nucleotides, the CDR3 is TGTGCCAGCAGCTTAGCCTATCTAGCGGGGGGCACTGGGGAGACCCAGTACTTC. Protein product: CASSLAYLAGGTGETQYF.

The rearrangement uses TRBV2 and TRBJ1-5, with unresolved D. This CDR3 comprises 14 residues. CDR1 and CDR2 from the germline V gene are SNHLY and FYNNEI. V shed 7 bases and J shed 0 bases, with 10 bases lying between them. The CDR3 reads CASTSTFSNQPQHF. Written as DNA, the CDR3 is TGTGCCAGCACGTCGACTTTTAGCAATCAGCCCCAGCATTTT.

The chain uses TRBV28 and TRBJ2-5; D might be TRBD1 (5 bases). With 4 bases removed from V and 5 bases from J, the gap between germline ends came to 11 bases. Per germline, CDR1 MDHEN and CDR2 SYDVKM. The length of the CDR3 is 13 residues. The CDR3 spells CASSYTGRETQYF. The CDR3 nucleotides read TGTGCCAGCAGTTATACAGGCAGGGAGACCCAGTACTTC.

This chain uses TRBV6-6 with TRBJ1-2, with a weak D call TRBD1 (6 bases). This CDR3 comprises 12 residues. CDR1 and CDR2 (germline): MNHNY, SVGAGI (reference sequence). Trimming took off 8 bases at V and 6 bases at J, with 13 bases between the two ends. This CDR3 is CASRRGQHGYTF. For the CDR3, the DNA is TGTGCCAGCCGCCGGGGACAACATGGCTACACCTTC.

This chain links TRBV2 with TRBJ2-7, with D possibly matching TRBD2 (5 bases). This CDR3 has 13 residues. V lost 5 bases, J lost 2 bases, and 10 bases lay in between. Germline values: CDR1 SNHLY, CDR2 FYNNEI. CDR3 protein: CASSRGVAYEQYF. The CDR3 DNA follows: TGTGCCAGCAGTCGGGGTGTAGCCTACGAGCAGTACTTC.